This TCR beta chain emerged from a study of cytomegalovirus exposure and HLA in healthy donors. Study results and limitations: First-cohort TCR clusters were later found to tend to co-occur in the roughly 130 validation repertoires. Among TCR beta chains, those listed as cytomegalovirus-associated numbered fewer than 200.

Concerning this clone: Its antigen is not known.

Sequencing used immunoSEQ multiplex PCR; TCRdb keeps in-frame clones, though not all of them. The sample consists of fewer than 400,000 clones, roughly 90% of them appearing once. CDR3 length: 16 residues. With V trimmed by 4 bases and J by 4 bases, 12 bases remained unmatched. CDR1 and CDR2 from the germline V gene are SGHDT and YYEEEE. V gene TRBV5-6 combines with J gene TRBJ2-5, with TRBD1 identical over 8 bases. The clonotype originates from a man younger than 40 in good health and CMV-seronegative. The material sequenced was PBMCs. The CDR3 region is CASSKRQGLRRETQYF. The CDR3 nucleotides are TGTGCCAGCAGCAAAAGACAGGGGCTTCGGCGAGAGACCCAGTACTTC.